What follows are 17 T cell receptor beta chains derived from one specimen sequenced in a study of response to subunit inactivated influenza vaccine. TCRdb processed the RT-PCR reads anew with MiXCR; each CDR3 protein has one entry. The data show approximately 730,000 distinct CDR3 sequences, approximately 15% seen once. Sample: PBMCs from blood, taken 14 days before vaccination. Every receptor here comes from a man between 50 and 59 years old who received an inactivated influenza vaccine.

This clonotype showed up many times. The chain is built from TRBV24-1 and TRBJ2-7; D gene unclear. V lost 4 bases and J lost 0, with 9 bases in between. Germline values: CDR1 KGHDR, CDR2 SFDVKD. This CDR3 is 14 amino acids long. For the CDR3, the DNA is TGTGCCACCAGTGACCGATGGAGCTCCTACGAGCAGTACTTC. Its protein is CATSDRWSSYEQYF.

The chain recombines TRBV6-1 with TRBJ2-7; TRBD1 agrees at 9 bases. With V trimmed by 6 bases and J by 3 bases, 9 bases remained unmatched. The CDR3 has 15 residues. Germline V gene lookup returns CDR1 MNHNS and CDR2 SASEGT. CDR3 sequence: CASRFGTGTYYEQYF. The CDR3 region has the DNA TGTGCCAGCAGGTTCGGGACAGGGACTTACTACGAGCAGTACTTC.

At least ten counts were recorded for this clonotype. The chain combines TRBV20-1 with TRBJ1-5, with TRBD1 identical over 10 bases. Germline V gene lookup returns CDR1 DFQATT and CDR2 SNEGSKA (reference sequence). Unmatched junction bases numbered 11, after V lost 6 bases and J lost 0 bases. This CDR3 spans 17 amino acids. CDR3 in DNA: TGCAGTGCCCCGACAGGGGGCGGAACTCGTAGCAATCAGCCCCAGCATTTT. Amino acid sequence: CSAPTGGGTRSNQPQHF.

The chain joins TRBV5-1 to TRBJ2-3, with 12 bases fitting TRBD2. V lost 1 base to trimming and J lost 4 bases; unmatched junction nucleotides: 7. Germline-derived CDR1 and CDR2 are SGHRS and YFSETQ. The CDR3 consists of 17 residues. The CDR3 is CASSLTSGRMFADTQYF. CDR3 coding DNA: TGCGCCAGCAGCTTGACTAGCGGGAGGATGTTCGCAGATACGCAGTATTTT.

In this sample, this clonotype turned up many times. The chain employs TRBV7-9 and TRBJ2-2; TRBD1 matches at 10 bases. CDR1 and CDR2 from the germline V gene are SEHNR and FQNEAQ (reference sequence). The CDR3 runs to 16 residues. The trim removed 5 bases at V and 4 bases at J, leaving 7 bases unmatched. This CDR3 reads CASSPRQGAGTGELFF. As DNA, the CDR3 is TGTGCCAGCAGCCCACGACAGGGGGCGGGCACCGGGGAGCTGTTTTTT.

This chain connects TRBV29-1 to TRBJ2-5; D perhaps matches TRBD2 (6 bases). The CDR3 covers 12 residues. From germline, CDR1 is SQVTM and CDR2 ANQGSEA. Trimming took off 5 bases at V and 5 bases at J, with 12 bases between the two ends. CDR3 in DNA: TGCAGCGTTAGGTACAGCGGGGAGACCCAGTACTTC. As protein: CSVRYSGETQYF.

V is TRBV25-1 and J is TRBJ2-7; weak D call: TRBD1 (6 bases). Germline V gene data show CDR1 as MGHDK and CDR2 as SYGVNS. This CDR3 region has 13 residues. Trimming pared 5 bases from V and 4 bases from J, leaving 12 bases between. As DNA, the CDR3 is TGTGCCAGCAGTAGTGGGGGCCTTTACGAGCAGTACTTC. This codes for CASSSGGLYEQYF.

This clonotype turned up a few times. This chain connects TRBV2 to TRBJ1-6, with D perhaps TRBD1 (6 bases). CDR1 and CDR2 (germline): SNHLY, FYNNEI. Trimming removed 0 bases at V and 7 bases at J, with 13 bases between. This CDR3 region has 16 residues. The CDR3 reads CASSEARGVWNSPLHF. The DNA of the CDR3 is TGTGCCAGCAGTGAAGCCAGGGGAGTATGGAATTCACCCCTCCACTTT. Drawing the rest from reference TRBV2 and TRBJ1-6, the complete variable domain is EPEVTQTPSHQVTQMGQEVILRCVPISNHLYFYWYRQILGQKVEFLVSFYNNEISEKSEIFDDQFSVERPDGSNFTLKIRSTKLEDSAMYFCASSEARGVWNSPLHFGNGTRLTVT.

This clonotype came up a few times. The rearrangement uses TRBV29-1 and TRBJ1-1; 7 positions agree with TRBD1. The V and J ends lost 7 bases and 1 base, in that order; junction bases with no gene match: 6. The length of the CDR3 is 13 residues. Germline V gene data show CDR1 as SQVTM and CDR2 as ANQGSEA. Written as DNA, the CDR3 is TGCAGCGCCCTGCGGGACAGGAACACTGAAGCTTTCTTT. It is translated as CSALRDRNTEAFF.

This clonotype was detected only a few times. The rearrangement links TRBV15 to TRBJ1-1; D is undetermined. Trimming left V 6 bases short and J 0 bases short, with 11 bases between. The germline V gene encodes CDR1 LNHNV and CDR2 YYDKDF (reference sequence). This CDR3 has 14 amino acids. In nucleotides, the CDR3 is TGTGCCACCAGAGCCCAGAGGGTGAACACTGAAGCTTTCTTT. It yields the protein CATRAQRVNTEAFF.

This clonotype was seen only a few times. The chain has TRBV6-1 and TRBJ2-7, with a weak D call TRBD2 (5 bases). Trimming pared 1 base from V and 6 bases from J, leaving 13 bases between. Germline loops: CDR1 MNHNS, CDR2 SASEGT. The CDR3 has 14 residues. CDR3 protein: CASSEGAVPGEQYF. The CDR3 bases are TGTGCCAGCAGTGAAGGAGCGGTGCCGGGCGAGCAGTACTTC.

At least ten counts were recorded for this clonotype. This chain uses TRBV11-2 with TRBJ2-2; weak D call: TRBD1 (5 bases). V lost 1 base and J 0 bases, leaving 9 bases between the germline ends. CDR3 length: 16 amino acids. Germline V gives CDR1 SGHAT, CDR2 FQNNGV. The CDR3 sequence: CASSLGTRANTGELFF. CDR3 in DNA: TGTGCCAGCAGCTTAGGTACCAGGGCGAACACCGGGGAGCTGTTTTTT.

This clonotype was seen more than once but under ten times. The chain recombines TRBV7-9 with TRBJ1-2, with D maybe TRBD1 (5 bases). In germline, CDR1 is SEHNR, CDR2 FQNEAQ (reference sequence). V lost 1 base and J lost 4, with 13 bases in between. The CDR3 length is 15 residues. The CDR3 loop is CASSLVWDPGYGYTF. CDR3 DNA: TGTGCCAGCAGCTTAGTCTGGGACCCAGGCTATGGCTACACCTTC.

The chain recombines TRBV12-3 or TRBV12-4 with TRBJ1-1; D is uncertain. The CDR3 covers 13 residues. Trimming stripped 8 bases from V and 2 bases from J, with 12 bases between. In DNA form, the CDR3 reads TGTGCCAGCCGGACCAACTCTAACACTGAAGCTTTCTTT. Its translation is CASRTNSNTEAFF.

To note about this clonotype: Given a much more abundant clone one base away, this may be a read error. The chain links TRBV20-1 to TRBJ2-1, with a weak D call TRBD2 (6 bases). CDR1 DFQATT and CDR2 SNEGSKA come from the germline V gene (reference sequence). This CDR3 comprises 15 residues. The CDR3: CCASGHGSSYNEQFF. The CDR3 bases are TGCTGTGCTAGTGGCCACGGGAGCTCCTACAATGAGCAGTTCTTC.

This clonotype was detected a few times. The V gene is TRBV20-1, the J gene TRBJ1-1; D may be TRBD1 (5 bases). The germline V gene encodes CDR1 DFQATT and CDR2 SNEGSKA (reference sequence). V was pared by 1 base and J by 6 bases, with 15 bases between. This CDR3 is 14 amino acids long. In nucleotides, the CDR3 is TGCAGTGCTAGAGTTGGCGATCCAGGGCCTGAAGCTTTCTTT. Its translation is CSARVGDPGPEAFF.

The rearrangement joins TRBV6-1 to TRBJ2-2; D possibly uses TRBD1 or TRBD2 (5 bases each). CDR1 is MNHNS, CDR2 SASEGT, per germline. The CDR3 covers 16 residues. V lost 6 bases to trimming and J lost 5 bases, with 19 bases between them. The CDR3 is CASRRSGTMITGELFF. The DNA of the CDR3 is TGTGCCAGCAGACGTTCCGGGACCATGATAACCGGGGAGCTGTTTTTT.